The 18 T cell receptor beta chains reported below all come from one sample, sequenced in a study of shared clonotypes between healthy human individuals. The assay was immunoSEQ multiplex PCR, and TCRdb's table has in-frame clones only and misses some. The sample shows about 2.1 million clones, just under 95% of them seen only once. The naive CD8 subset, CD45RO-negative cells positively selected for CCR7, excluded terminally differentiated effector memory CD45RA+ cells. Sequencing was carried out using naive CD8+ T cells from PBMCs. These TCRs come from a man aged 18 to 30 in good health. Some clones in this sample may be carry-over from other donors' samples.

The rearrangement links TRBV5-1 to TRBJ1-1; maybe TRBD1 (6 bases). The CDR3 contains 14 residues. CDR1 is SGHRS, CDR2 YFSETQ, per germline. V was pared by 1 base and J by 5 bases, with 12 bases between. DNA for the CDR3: TGCGCCAGCAGCTTGACAGGGAGATCGACTGAAGCTTTCTTT. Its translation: CASSLTGRSTEAFF.

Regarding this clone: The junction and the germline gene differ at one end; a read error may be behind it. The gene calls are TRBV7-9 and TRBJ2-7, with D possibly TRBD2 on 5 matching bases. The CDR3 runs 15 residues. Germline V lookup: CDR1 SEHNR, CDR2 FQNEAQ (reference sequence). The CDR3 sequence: CASTLSGRPPYEQYF. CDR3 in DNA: TGTGCCAGCACCTTAAGCGGCAGGCCGCCCTACGAGCAGTACTTC.

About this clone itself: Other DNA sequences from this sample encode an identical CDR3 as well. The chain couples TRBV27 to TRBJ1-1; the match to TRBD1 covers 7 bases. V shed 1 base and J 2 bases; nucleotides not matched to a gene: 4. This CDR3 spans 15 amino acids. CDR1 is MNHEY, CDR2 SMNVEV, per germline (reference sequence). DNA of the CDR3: TGTGCCAGCAGTTTATGGGGAGGGGGCAACACTGAAGCTTTCTTT. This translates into CASSLWGGGNTEAFF.

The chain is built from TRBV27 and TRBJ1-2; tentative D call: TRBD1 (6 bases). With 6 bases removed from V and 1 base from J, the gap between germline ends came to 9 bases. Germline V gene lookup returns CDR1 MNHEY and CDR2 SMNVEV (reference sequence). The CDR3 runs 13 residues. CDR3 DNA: TGTGCCAGCAGGGACAGATATAACTATGGCTACACCTTC. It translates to CASRDRYNYGYTF.

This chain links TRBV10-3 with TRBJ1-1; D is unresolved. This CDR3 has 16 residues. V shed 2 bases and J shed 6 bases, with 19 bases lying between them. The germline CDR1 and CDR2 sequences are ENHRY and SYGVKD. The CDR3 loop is CAISETDEYNDPEAFF. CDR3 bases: TGTGCCATCAGTGAGACCGACGAATATAACGATCCTGAAGCTTTCTTT.

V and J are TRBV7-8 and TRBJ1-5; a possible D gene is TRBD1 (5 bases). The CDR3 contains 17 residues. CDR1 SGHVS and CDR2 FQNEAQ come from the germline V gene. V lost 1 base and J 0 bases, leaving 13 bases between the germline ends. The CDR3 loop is CASSLGQGRISNQPQHF. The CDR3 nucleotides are TGTGCCAGCAGCTTAGGTCAGGGACGGATTAGCAATCAGCCCCAGCATTTT. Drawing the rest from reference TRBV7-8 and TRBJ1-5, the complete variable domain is GAGVSQSPRYKVAKRGQDVALRCDPISGHVSLFWYQQALGQGPEFLTYFQNEAQLDKSGLPSDRFFAERPEGSVSTLKIQRTQQEDSAVYLCASSLGQGRISNQPQHFGDGTRLSIL.

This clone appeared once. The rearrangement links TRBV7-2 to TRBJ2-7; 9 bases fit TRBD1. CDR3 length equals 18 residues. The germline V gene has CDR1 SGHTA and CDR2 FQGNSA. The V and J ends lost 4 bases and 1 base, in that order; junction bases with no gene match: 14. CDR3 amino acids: CASSSDRDRVLESYEQYF. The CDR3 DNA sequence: TGTGCCAGCAGCTCGGACCGGGACAGGGTTTTGGAGTCCTACGAGCAGTACTTC.

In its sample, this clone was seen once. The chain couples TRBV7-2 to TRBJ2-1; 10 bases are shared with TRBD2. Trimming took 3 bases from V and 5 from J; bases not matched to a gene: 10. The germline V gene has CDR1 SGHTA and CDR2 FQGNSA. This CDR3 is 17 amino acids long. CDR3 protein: CASSFSIRLAGNNEQFF. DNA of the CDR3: TGTGCCAGCAGCTTCTCAATTCGACTAGCGGGCAACAATGAGCAGTTCTTC.

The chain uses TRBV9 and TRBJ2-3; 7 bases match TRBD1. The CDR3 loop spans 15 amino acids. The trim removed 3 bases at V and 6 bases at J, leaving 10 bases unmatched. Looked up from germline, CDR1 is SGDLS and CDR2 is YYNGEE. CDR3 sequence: CASSAGQTWTDTQYF. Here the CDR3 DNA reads TGTGCCAGCAGCGCGGGACAGACCTGGACGGATACGCAGTATTTT.

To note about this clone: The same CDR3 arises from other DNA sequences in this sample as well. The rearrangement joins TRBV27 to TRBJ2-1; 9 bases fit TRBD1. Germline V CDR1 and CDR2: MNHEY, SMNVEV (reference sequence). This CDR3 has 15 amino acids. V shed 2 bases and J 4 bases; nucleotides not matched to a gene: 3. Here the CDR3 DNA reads TGTGCCAGCAGTTTACGGACAGGGGCGTACAATGAGCAGTTCTTC. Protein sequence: CASSLRTGAYNEQFF.

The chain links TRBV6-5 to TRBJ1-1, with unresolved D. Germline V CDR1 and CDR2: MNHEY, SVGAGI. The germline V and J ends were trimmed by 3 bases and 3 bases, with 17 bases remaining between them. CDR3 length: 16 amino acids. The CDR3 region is CASSYRVRTRDTEAFF. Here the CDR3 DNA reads TGTGCCAGCAGTTATCGAGTCCGAACTAGGGACACTGAAGCTTTCTTT.

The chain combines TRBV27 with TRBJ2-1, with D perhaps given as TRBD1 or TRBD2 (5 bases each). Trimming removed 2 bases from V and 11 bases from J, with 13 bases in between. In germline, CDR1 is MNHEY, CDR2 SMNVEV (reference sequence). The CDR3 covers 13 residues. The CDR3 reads CASSLRGPNQQFF. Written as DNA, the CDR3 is TGTGCCAGCAGTTTAAGGGGACCCAACCAGCAGTTCTTC.

CDR3 nucleotides: TGTGCCAGCAGGTTCCGGGCCTTTCCCTACGAGCAGTACTTC. Protein sequence: CASRFRAFPYEQYF. The chain is built from TRBV28 and TRBJ2-7; D not resolved. The V end lost 6 bases, the J end lost 2 bases, and 14 bases lay between the germline ends. This CDR3 contains 14 residues. Germline CDR1 and CDR2: MDHEN and SYDVKM.

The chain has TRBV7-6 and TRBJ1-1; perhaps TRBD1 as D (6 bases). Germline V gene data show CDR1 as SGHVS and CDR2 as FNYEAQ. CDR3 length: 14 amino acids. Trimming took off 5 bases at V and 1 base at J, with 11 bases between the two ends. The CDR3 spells CASSPGVRNTEAFF. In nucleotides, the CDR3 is TGTGCCAGCAGCCCAGGGGTCAGGAACACTGAAGCTTTCTTT. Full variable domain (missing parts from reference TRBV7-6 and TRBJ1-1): GAGVSQSPRYKVTKRGQDVALRCDPISGHVSLYWYRQALGQGPEFLTYFNYEAQQDKSGLPNDRFSAERPEGSISTLTIQRTEQRDSAMYRCASSPGVRNTEAFFGQGTRLTVV.

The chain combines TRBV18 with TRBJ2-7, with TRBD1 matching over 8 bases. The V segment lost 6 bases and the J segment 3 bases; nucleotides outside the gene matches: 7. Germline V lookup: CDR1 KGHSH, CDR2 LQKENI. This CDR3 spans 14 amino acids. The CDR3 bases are TGTGCCAGCTCCGCAGCAGGGGGCCTCTACGAGCAGTACTTC. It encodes CASSAAGGLYEQYF.

CDR3 loop: CATRPGNTGELFF. DNA for the CDR3: TGCGCCACCCGACCGGGGAACACCGGGGAGCTGTTTTTT. The chain combines TRBV4-1 with TRBJ2-2; the D is unclear. The CDR3 consists of 13 residues. Trimming pared 10 bases from V and 1 base from J, leaving 10 bases between. Germline assignment: CDR1 MGHRA and CDR2 YSYEKL.

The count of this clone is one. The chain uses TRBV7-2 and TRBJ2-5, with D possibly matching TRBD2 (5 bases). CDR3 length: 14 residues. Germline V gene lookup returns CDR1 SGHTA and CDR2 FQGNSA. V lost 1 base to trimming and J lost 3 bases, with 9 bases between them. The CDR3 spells CASSLEVREETQYF. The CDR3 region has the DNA TGTGCCAGCAGCTTAGAGGTGCGGGAAGAGACCCAGTACTTC.

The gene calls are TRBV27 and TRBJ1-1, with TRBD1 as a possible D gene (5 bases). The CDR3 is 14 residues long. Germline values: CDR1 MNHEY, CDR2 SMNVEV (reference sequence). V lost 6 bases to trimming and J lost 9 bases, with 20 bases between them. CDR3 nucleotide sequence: TGTGCCAGCAGACAGTTGTTGCAGGGCGGAAAAGCTTTCTTT. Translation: CASRQLLQGGKAFF.